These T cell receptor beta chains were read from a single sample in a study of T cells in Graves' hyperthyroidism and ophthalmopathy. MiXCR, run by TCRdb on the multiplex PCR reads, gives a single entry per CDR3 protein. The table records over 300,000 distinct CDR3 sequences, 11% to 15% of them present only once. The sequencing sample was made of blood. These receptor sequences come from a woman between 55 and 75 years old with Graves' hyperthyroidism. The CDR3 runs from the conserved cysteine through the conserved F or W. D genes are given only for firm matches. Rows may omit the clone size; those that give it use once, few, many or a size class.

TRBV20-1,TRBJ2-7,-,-,TGCAGTGCTAGTCTGCCGGCAGCGAGCCCCTACGAGCAGTACTTC,CSASLPAASPYEQYF
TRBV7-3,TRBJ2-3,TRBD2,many,TGTGCCAGCAGCGTCACTCGAGCGGGAGGGCCGGGAGATACGCAGTATTTT,CASSVTRAGGPGDTQYF
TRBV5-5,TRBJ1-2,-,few,TGTGCCAGCTCGGTAGCTTCAAGCGGGGTCTATGGCTACACCTTC,CASSVASSGVYGYTF
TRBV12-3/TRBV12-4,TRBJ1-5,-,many,TGTGCCAGCAGTTTATTTGGGCAGGGAGATCAGCCCCAGCATTTT,CASSLFGQGDQPQHF
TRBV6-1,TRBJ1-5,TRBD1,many,TGTGCCAGCAGTGGACGAGGGACAGGGGGCTCTGGGCCCCAGCATTTT,CASSGRGTGGSGPQHF
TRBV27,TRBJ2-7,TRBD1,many,TGTGCCAGCAGTGTAGGACAGGGGCTCTACGAGCAGTACTTC,CASSVGQGLYEQYF
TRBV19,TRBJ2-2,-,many,TGTGCCAGTAGTATAGAAGCCAGATACACCGGGGAGCTGTTTTTT,CASSIEARYTGELFF
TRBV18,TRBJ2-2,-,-,TGTGCCAGCTCACTTCAGTCGGCAGAGAACACCGGGGAGCTGTTTTTT,CASSLQSAENTGELFF
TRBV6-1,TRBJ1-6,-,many,TGTGCCAGCAGCCCCCCCGCCGGGGTGGATAATTCACCCCTCCACTTT,CASSPPAGVDNSPLHF
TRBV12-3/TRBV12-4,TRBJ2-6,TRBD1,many,TGTGCCAGCAGACGCCAGGGGGTGGGGGCCAACGTCCTGACTTTC,CASRRQGVGANVLTF
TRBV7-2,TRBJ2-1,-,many,TGTGCCAGCAGCTTATCCGGGAATCAAGGGGGGGATGAGCAGTTCTTC,CASSLSGNQGGDEQFF
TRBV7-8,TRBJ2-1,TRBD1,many,TGTGCCAGCAGCCCCGGACAGGCCTACTACAATGAGCAGTTCTTC,CASSPGQAYYNEQFF
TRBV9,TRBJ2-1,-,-,TGTGCCAGCAGCGTAGCAACGGGGAAGGACAATGAGCAGTTCTTC,CASSVATGKDNEQFF
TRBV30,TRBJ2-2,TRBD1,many,TGTGCCTGGAGTTCACCCCGACAGGGCATTTCCGGGGAGCTGTTTTTT,CAWSSPRQGISGELFF
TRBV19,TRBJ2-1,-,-,TGTGCCTCGGCTCAGGGTTACGTTGATAATGAGCAGTTCTTC,CASAQGYVDNEQFF
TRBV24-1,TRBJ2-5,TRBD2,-,TGTGCCACCAGTGACCCTAGCGGGAGGGAAGAGACCCAGTACTTC,CATSDPSGREETQYF
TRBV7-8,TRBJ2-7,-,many,TGTGCCAGCAGCCACTCCAGGGGTTCCCCCTACGAGCAGTACTTC,CASSHSRGSPYEQYF
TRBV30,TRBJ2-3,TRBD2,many,TGTGCCTGGAGTTCGGGACTAGCGGGCACAGATACGCAGTATTTT,CAWSSGLAGTDTQYF
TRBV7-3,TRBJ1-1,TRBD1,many,TGTGCCAGCAGCTTAAAGGGCCGAGGGACAGGGGCAGCTTTCTTT,CASSLKGRGTGAAFF
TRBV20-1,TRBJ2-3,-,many,TGCAGTGCTAGTCGTCCTTCCGCAGATACGCAGTATTTT,CSASRPSADTQYF
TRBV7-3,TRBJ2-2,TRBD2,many,TGTGCCAGCAGCTTATCACTAGCGGGCGGGGAGCTGTTTTTT,CASSLSLAGGELFF
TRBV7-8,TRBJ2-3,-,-,TGTGCCAGCAGCTTAGAACCCGCAGGGACTTTCACAGATACGCAGTATTTT,CASSLEPAGTFTDTQYF
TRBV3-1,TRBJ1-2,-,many,TGTGCCAGCAGCCTTAATACCGGCTACACCTTC,CASSLNTGYTF
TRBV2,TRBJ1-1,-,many,TGTGCCAGCAGTGTCGACACGGCGAACACTGAAGCTTTCTTT,CASSVDTANTEAFF
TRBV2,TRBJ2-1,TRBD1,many,TGTGCCAGCAGTGAAGCGCAGGGGGCGAACAATGAGCAGTTCTTC,CASSEAQGANNEQFF
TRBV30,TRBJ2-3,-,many,TGTGCCTATAGCGGACCTAGCACAGATACGCAGTATTTT,CAYSGPSTDTQYF
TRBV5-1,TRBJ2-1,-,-,TGCGCCAGCAGCTCGCAGAGCCTCTACAATGAGCAGTTCTTC,CASSSQSLYNEQFF
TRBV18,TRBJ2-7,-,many,TGTGCCAGCTCACAGGTCAGGGGCCACGAGCAGTACTTC,CASSQVRGHEQYF